Presented here are 5 T cell receptor beta chains from one specimen sequenced in a study of breast tumors, draining lymph nodes, adjacent tissues. Samples came from axillary lymph nodes draining the breast cancer. TCRdb reprocessed the multiplex PCR reads via MiXCR and lists one record per CDR3 protein. The sample includes around 170,000 distinct CDR3 sequences, 30% to 35% seen only once; the top ten take around 4.5%. What was sequenced was axillary lymph node tissue. The receptors originated from a female donor with breast cancer. Some clones in this sample may be carry-over from other donors' samples.

In this sample, this clonotype turned up once. With a much larger clone just one base away, this may be a read error. V is TRBV12-3 or TRBV12-4 and J is TRBJ2-1; a weak D match, TRBD1 (6 bases). The CDR3 is made up of 14 amino acids. Trimming removed 3 bases from V and 7 bases from J, with 13 bases in between. CDR3 residues: CASSFAQGANEQFF. For the CDR3, the DNA is TGTGCCAGCAGTTTCGCACAGGGCGCAAATGAGCAGTTCTTC.

To note about this clonotype: With a much larger clone just one base away, this may be a read error. The chain employs TRBV6-1 and TRBJ1-5; D is ambiguous. Looked up from germline, CDR1 is MNHNS and CDR2 is SASEGT. CDR3 length equals 15 residues. The CDR3 is CASSQARRGNQPQHF. The DNA for the CDR3 is TGTGCCAGCAGTCAAGCGCGGCGGGGCAATCAGCCCCAGCATTTT.

This clonotype was counted at least ten times. The CDR3 is CASSRTSGLAGGETQYF. Here the CDR3 DNA reads TGCGCCAGCAGCAGAACCTCGGGACTAGCGGGGGGAGAGACCCAGTACTTC. V and J are TRBV5-1 and TRBJ2-5; TRBD2 matches at 15 bases. Trimming took 4 bases from V and 4 from J; bases not matched to a gene: 8. Germline CDR1 reads SGHRS; CDR2 reads YFSETQ. This CDR3 comprises 17 residues.

Ten or more counts support this clonotype. The chain has TRBV10-3 and TRBJ2-1, with D unclear. The CDR3 loop spans 14 amino acids. Germline values: CDR1 ENHRY, CDR2 SYGVKD. The V end lost 4 bases, the J end lost 8 bases, and 15 bases lay between the germline ends. The CDR3 sequence: CAISVAPRGDEQFF. CDR3 nucleotides: TGTGCCATCAGTGTGGCCCCTCGAGGCGATGAGCAGTTCTTC.

J is TRBJ2-5 and V is TRBV6-2 or TRBV6-3; TRBD2 agrees at 12 bases. This CDR3 is 18 amino acids long. The trim removed 4 bases at V and 0 bases at J, leaving 9 bases unmatched. Germline CDR1 MNHEY, CDR2 SVGEGT. Here the CDR3 DNA reads TGTGCCAGCAGTTTAGGGCGGACTAGCGGGAAGTACCAAGAGACCCAGTACTTC. It yields the protein CASSLGRTSGKYQETQYF.